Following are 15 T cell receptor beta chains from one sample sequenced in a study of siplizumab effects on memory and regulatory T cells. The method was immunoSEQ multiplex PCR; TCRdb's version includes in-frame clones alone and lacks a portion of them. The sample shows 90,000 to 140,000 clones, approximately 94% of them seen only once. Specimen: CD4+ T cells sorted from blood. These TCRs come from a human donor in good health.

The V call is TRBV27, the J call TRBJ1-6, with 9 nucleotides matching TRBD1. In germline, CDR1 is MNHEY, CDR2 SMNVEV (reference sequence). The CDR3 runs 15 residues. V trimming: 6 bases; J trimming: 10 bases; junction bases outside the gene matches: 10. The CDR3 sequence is CASSHPGQGLSPLHF. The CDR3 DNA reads TGTGCCAGCAGCCACCCGGGACAGGGACTCTCACCCCTCCACTTT.

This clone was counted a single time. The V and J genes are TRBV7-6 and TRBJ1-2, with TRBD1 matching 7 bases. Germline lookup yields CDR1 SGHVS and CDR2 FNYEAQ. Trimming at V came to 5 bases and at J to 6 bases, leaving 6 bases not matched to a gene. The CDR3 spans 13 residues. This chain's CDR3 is CASSQTGFNGYTF. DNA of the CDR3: TGTGCCAGCAGCCAGACAGGGTTTAATGGCTACACCTTC.

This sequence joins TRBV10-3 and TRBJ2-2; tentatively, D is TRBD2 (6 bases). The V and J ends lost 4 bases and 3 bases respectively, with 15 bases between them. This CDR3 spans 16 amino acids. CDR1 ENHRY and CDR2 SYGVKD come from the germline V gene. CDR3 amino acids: CAISVRGFRDTGELFF. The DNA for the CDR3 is TGTGCCATCAGTGTTCGGGGGTTTCGTGACACCGGGGAGCTGTTTTTT.

CDR3 nucleotides: TGCGCCAGCAGCTTGGCCACGGGCTCCTACAATGAGCAGTTCTTC. Translation gives CASSLATGSYNEQFF. This sequence joins TRBV5-1 and TRBJ2-1; D unclear. V lost 0 bases, J lost 0 bases, and 7 bases lay in between. The CDR3 sequence is 15 residues long. Germline V gene lookup returns CDR1 SGHRS and CDR2 YFSETQ.

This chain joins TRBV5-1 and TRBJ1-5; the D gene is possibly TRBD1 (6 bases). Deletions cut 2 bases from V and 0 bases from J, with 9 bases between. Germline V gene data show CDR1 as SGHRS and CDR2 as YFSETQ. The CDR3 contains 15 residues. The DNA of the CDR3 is TGCGCCAGCAGCTTAAGGGGGGATAGCAATCAGCCCCAGCATTTT. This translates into CASSLRGDSNQPQHF.

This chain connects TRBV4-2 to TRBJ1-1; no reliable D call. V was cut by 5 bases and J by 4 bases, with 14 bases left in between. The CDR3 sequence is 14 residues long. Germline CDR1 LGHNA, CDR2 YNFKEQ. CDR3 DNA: TGTGCCAGCAGCTTCGGGCCGGAAGGCACTGAAGCTTTCTTT. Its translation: CASSFGPEGTEAFF.

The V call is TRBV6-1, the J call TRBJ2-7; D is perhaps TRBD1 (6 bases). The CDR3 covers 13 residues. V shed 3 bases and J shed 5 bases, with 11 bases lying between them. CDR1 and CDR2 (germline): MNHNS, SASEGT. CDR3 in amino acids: CASSDGRGNEQYF. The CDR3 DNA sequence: TGTGCCAGCAGTGATGGCAGGGGTAACGAGCAGTACTTC.

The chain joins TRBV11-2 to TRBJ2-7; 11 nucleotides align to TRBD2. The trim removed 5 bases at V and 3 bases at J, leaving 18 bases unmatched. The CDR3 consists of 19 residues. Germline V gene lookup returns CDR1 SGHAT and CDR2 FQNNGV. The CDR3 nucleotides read TGTGCCAGCAGCCCCCGGAGTAGCGGGAGGGCCGTTATTTTCTACGAGCAGTACTTC. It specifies CASSPRSSGRAVIFYEQYF. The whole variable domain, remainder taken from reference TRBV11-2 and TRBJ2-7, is EAGVAQSPRYKIIEKRQSVAFWCNPISGHATLYWYQQILGQGPKLLIQFQNNGVVDDSQLPKDRFSAERLKGVDSTLKIQPAKLEDSAVYLCASSPRSSGRAVIFYEQYFGPGTRLTVT.

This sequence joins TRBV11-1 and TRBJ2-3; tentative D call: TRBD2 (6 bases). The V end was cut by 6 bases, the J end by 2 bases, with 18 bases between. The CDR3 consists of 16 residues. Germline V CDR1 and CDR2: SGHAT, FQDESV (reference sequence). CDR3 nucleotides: TGTGCCAGCAGATCCGCGTTGGCGGGGACCACAGATACGCAGTATTTT. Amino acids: CASRSALAGTTDTQYF.

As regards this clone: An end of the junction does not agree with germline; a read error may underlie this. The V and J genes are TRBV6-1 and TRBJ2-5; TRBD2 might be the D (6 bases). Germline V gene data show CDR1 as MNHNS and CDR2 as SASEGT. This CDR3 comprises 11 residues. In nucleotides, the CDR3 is TGTGCCAGCAGTCTCCCGGGACTTCTTAACTTC. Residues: CASSLPGLLNF.

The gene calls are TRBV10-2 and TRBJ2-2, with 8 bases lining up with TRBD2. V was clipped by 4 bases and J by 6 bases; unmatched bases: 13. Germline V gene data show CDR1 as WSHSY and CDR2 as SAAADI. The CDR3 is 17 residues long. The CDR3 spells CASSGSPGTRGSGELFF. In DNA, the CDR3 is TGCGCCAGCAGTGGATCCCCCGGGACTAGAGGGTCCGGGGAGCTGTTTTTT.

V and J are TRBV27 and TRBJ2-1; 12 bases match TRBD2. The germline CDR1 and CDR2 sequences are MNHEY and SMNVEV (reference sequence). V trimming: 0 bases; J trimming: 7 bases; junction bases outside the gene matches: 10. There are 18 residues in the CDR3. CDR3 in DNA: TGTGCCAGCAGTTTATCTCTATTTGGGACTAGCGGGCCGAATGAGCAGTTCTTC. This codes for CASSLSLFGTSGPNEQFF.

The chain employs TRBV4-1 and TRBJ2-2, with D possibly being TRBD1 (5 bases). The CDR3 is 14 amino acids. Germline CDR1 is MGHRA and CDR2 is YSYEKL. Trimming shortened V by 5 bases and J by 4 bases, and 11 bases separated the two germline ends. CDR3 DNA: TGCGCCAGCAGCTCGGGCAGGGCCACCGGGGAGCTGTTTTTT. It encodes CASSSGRATGELFF.

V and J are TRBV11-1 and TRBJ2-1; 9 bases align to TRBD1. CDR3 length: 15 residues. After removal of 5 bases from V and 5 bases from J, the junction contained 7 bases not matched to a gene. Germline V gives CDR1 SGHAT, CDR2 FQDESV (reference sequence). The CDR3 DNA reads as TGTGCCAGCAGCGTCGGGACAGGGAAGAACAATGAGCAGTTCTTC. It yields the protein CASSVGTGKNNEQFF.

The CDR3 reads CATSRVVGPRSSGNTIYF. CDR3 sequence (DNA): TGTGCCACCAGCAGAGTTGTGGGGCCTAGAAGCTCTGGAAACACCATATATTTT. This chain links TRBV15 with TRBJ1-3, with D possibly TRBD1 on 5 matching bases. Germline V gene data show CDR1 as LNHNV and CDR2 as YYDKDF (reference sequence). This CDR3 region has 18 residues. With 1 base removed from V and 0 bases from J, the gap between germline ends came to 16 bases.